This T cell receptor beta chain is from a study of human T cells and chemical hapten exposure. Study-wide points: The formation of large CDR3 similarity clusters by expanded TCRs significantly exceeded that of controls.

Points on this clonotype: Its antigen is unknown.

MiXCR, applied by TCRdb to the RACE reads, yields one record per CDR3 protein. The sample has 250,000 to 300,000 distinct CDR3 sequences, 7.5% to 9% seen once. Time point described: pre-sensitization, week 0. The sample's treatment: therapeutic diphenylcyclopropenone sensitization with weekly scalp DPC. This receptor was obtained from a man younger than 35 with alopecia areata. Some clones in this sample may be carry-over from other donors' samples. The sequences come from whole blood, collected in connection with sensitization to the hapten diphenylcyclopropenone (DPC).

Here the CDR3 reads CASSFRGQGMNTEAFF. The CDR3 nucleotides read TGCGCCAGCAGCTTCAGGGGGCAGGGGATGAACACTGAAGCTTTCTTT. The chain links TRBV5-1 to TRBJ1-1; 8 nucleotides match TRBD1. Germline trimming cut 2 bases from V and 0 bases from J; bases unmatched to any gene: 6. The CDR3 covers 16 residues. Germline V gives CDR1 SGHRS, CDR2 YFSETQ.